This is a list of T cell receptor beta chains from one sample in a study of blood T cell repertoires in COVID-19. TCRdb keeps only in-frame clones here, not all; method: immunoSEQ multiplex PCR. The sample contains under 100,000 clones, under 90% of which appear only once. Sequences were obtained from peripheral blood. The receptors were gathered from a woman aged 70-85 years with acute or convalescent COVID-19. CDR3s include the opening cysteine and the closing phenylalanine or tryptophan. The D gene is left open where the match is weak. Only part of the rows carry a size: once, few, many, or a class if the clone is expanded.

clone size: -; D gene: TRBD2; J gene: TRBJ2-5; V gene: TRBV5-4; CDR3 DNA: TGTGCCAGCAGCGCGGGACTAGCGGGTGCCCAAGAGACCCAGTACTTC; CDR3 protein: CASSAGLAGAQETQYF
clone size: -; D gene: TRBD2; J gene: TRBJ2-2; V gene: TRBV3-1/TRBV3-2; CDR3 DNA: TGTGCCAGCAGCCTACTAGCGGGAGACACCGGGGAGCTGTTTTTT; CDR3 protein: CASSLLAGDTGELFF
clone size: -; D gene: -; J gene: TRBJ1-6; V gene: TRBV3-1/TRBV3-2; CDR3 DNA: TGTGCCAGCAGCCCGGGGAGGGGGGGGGATAATTCACCCCTCCACTTT; CDR3 protein: CASSPGRGGDNSPLHF
clone size: -; D gene: TRBD1; J gene: TRBJ1-5; V gene: TRBV10-3; CDR3 DNA: TGTGCCATCAGCAACTCAGACAGGGCTAGCAATCAGCCCCAGCATTTT; CDR3 protein: CAISNSDRASNQPQHF
clone size: -; D gene: -; J gene: TRBJ1-6; V gene: TRBV10-3; CDR3 DNA: TGTGCCATCAGAGGAGGACTCCCGAGTGGTGGATATAATTCACCCCTCCACTTT; CDR3 protein: CAIRGGLPSGGYNSPLHF
clone size: -; D gene: TRBD1; J gene: TRBJ2-7; V gene: TRBV18; CDR3 DNA: TGTGCCAGCTCACCACAAAGGACGCCGGGACAGGGGGCCTACGAGCAGTACTTC; CDR3 protein: CASSPQRTPGQGAYEQYF
clone size: -; D gene: TRBD1; J gene: TRBJ2-1; V gene: TRBV6-5; CDR3 DNA: TGTGCCAGCAGTTTCGGACAGGCCTACAATGAGCAGTTCTTC; CDR3 protein: CASSFGQAYNEQFF
clone size: -; D gene: -; J gene: TRBJ1-1; V gene: TRBV3-1/TRBV3-2; CDR3 DNA: TGTGCCAGCAGCCCAGGGAATGAAGCTTTCTTT; CDR3 protein: CASSPGNEAFF
clone size: few; D gene: -; J gene: TRBJ1-6; V gene: TRBV27; CDR3 DNA: TGTGCCAGCAGCCCTGACAGAAAGTATTCACCCCTCCACTTT; CDR3 protein: CASSPDRKYSPLHF
clone size: -; D gene: TRBD1; J gene: TRBJ2-1; V gene: TRBV19; CDR3 DNA: TGTGCCAGTAGTATGGACCGGACAGGGGGTGAGCAGTTCTTC; CDR3 protein: CASSMDRTGGEQFF
clone size: once; D gene: -; J gene: TRBJ2-5; V gene: TRBV7-9; CDR3 DNA: TGTGCCAGCAGCTTAGTATTAGGCCGGGTCGCTGAGACCCAGTACTTC; CDR3 protein: CASSLVLGRVAETQYF
clone size: -; D gene: -; J gene: TRBJ1-3; V gene: TRBV19; CDR3 DNA: TGTGCCAGTAGCCAAAACGGAGGGGTTCCCTCTGGAAACACCATATATTTT; CDR3 protein: CASSQNGGVPSGNTIYF
clone size: -; D gene: -; J gene: TRBJ2-6; V gene: TRBV2; CDR3 DNA: TGTGCCAGCAGTGTTTCGTGGGCAGGTATGAGCTCTGGGGCCAACGTCCTGACTTTC; CDR3 protein: CASSVSWAGMSSGANVLTF
clone size: -; D gene: -; J gene: TRBJ1-1; V gene: TRBV18; CDR3 DNA: TGTGCCAGCTCACCGGATTTGGGGGGATACACTGAAGCTTTCTTT; CDR3 protein: CASSPDLGGYTEAFF
clone size: -; D gene: -; J gene: TRBJ2-7; V gene: TRBV5-6; CDR3 DNA: TGTGCCAGCAGCATCAGACAGTCCTACGAGCAGTACTTC; CDR3 protein: CASSIRQSYEQYF
clone size: -; D gene: TRBD1; J gene: TRBJ2-6; V gene: TRBV19; CDR3 DNA: TGTGCCAGTAGTTATCCGACAGGGGCTGGGGCCAACGTCCTGACTTTC; CDR3 protein: CASSYPTGAGANVLTF
clone size: once; D gene: -; J gene: TRBJ1-4; V gene: TRBV5-1; CDR3 DNA: TGCGCCAGCAGCTTGGAGCCGAAAGGGGTAAAAGGGTCCACAACTAATGAAAAACTGTTTTTT; CDR3 protein: CASSLEPKGVKGSTTNEKLFF
clone size: -; D gene: -; J gene: TRBJ2-7; V gene: TRBV19; CDR3 DNA: TGTGCCAGTACCAGGACAGCCTCAAGCTCCTACGAGCAGTACTTC; CDR3 protein: CASTRTASSSYEQYF
clone size: -; D gene: TRBD1; J gene: TRBJ1-1; V gene: TRBV18; CDR3 DNA: TGTGCCAGCTCCCCGGACAGGGGAGCTGAAGCTTTCTTT; CDR3 protein: CASSPDRGAEAFF
clone size: -; D gene: TRBD1; J gene: TRBJ1-4; V gene: TRBV5-6; CDR3 DNA: TGTGCCAGCAGCTTACTCGGACAGGATAATGAAAAACTGTTTTTT; CDR3 protein: CASSLLGQDNEKLFF
clone size: few; D gene: TRBD1; J gene: TRBJ1-5; V gene: TRBV28; CDR3 DNA: TGTGCCAGCAGTCCAAAAATCGGGACAGGGTTCAATCAGCCCCAGCATTTT; CDR3 protein: CASSPKIGTGFNQPQHF
clone size: -; D gene: -; J gene: TRBJ1-6; V gene: TRBV28; CDR3 DNA: TGTGCCAGCCAAACTTCCTCGGGTGTTCATTCACCCCTCCACTTT; CDR3 protein: CASQTSSGVHSPLHF
clone size: -; D gene: TRBD1; J gene: TRBJ1-2; V gene: TRBV28; CDR3 DNA: TGTGCCAGCAGCCCAGCCGGGACAGGGGGGGCTAGCTATGGCTACACCTTC; CDR3 protein: CASSPAGTGGASYGYTF
clone size: -; D gene: -; J gene: TRBJ2-3; V gene: TRBV30; CDR3 DNA: TGTGCCTGGAGTGTAGGGACTTACACAGATACGCAGTATTTT; CDR3 protein: CAWSVGTYTDTQYF